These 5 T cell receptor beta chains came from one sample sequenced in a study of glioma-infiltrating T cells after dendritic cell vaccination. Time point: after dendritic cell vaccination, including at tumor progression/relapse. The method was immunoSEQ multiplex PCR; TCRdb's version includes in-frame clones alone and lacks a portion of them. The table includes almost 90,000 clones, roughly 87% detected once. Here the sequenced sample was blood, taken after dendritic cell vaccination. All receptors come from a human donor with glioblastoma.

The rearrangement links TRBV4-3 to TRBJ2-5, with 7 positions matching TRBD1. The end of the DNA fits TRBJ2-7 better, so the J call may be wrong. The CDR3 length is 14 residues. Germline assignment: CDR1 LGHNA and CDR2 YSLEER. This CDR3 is CASSQGDSSYEQYF. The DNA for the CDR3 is TGCGCCAGCAGCCAAGGGGACAGCTCCTACGAGCAGTACTTC.

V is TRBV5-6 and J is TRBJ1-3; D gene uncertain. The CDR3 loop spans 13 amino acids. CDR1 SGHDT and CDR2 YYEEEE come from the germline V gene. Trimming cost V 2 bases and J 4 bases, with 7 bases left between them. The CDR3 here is CASSFFAGNTIYF. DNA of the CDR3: TGTGCCAGCAGCTTCTTCGCGGGAAACACCATATATTTT.

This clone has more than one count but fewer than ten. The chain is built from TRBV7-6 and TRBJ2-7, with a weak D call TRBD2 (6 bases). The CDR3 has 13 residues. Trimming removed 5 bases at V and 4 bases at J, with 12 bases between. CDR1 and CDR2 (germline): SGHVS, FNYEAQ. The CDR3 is CASSGLGGYEQYF. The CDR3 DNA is TGTGCCAGCAGCGGCCTCGGGGGTTACGAGCAGTACTTC.

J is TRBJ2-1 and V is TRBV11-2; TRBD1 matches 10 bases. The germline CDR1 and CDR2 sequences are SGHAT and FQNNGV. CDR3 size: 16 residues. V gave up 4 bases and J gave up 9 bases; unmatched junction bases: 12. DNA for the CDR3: TGTGCCAGCAGCTCCAAGGTGGGACAGGGGCTAGCTGAGCAGTTCTTC. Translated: CASSSKVGQGLAEQFF.

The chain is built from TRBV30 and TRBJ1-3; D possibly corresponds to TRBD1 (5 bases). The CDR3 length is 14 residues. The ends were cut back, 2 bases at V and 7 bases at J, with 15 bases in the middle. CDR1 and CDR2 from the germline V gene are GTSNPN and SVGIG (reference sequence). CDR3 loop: CAWSPPGMENTIYF. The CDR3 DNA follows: TGTGCCTGGAGTCCTCCAGGGATGGAGAACACCATATATTTT.